These T cell receptor beta chains were read from a single sample in a study of shared clonotypes between healthy human individuals. Clones were read by immunoSEQ multiplex PCR, and TCRdb kept only the in-frame ones, dropping some. The sample carries roughly 2.1 million clones, just over 90% recorded once. Sequences were obtained from naive CD8+ T cells from PBMCs. The receptor set was obtained from a man between 18 and 35 years old in good health. Some clones in this sample may be carry-over from other donors' samples. CDR3s include the opening cysteine and the closing phenylalanine or tryptophan. Fields, in order: J gene, clone size, D gene, V gene, CDR3 protein, CDR3 DNA. D genes are given only for firm matches. The size field is filled for only some rows; it gives once, few, many or a size class.

TRBJ2-1 | - | - | TRBV7-9 | CASSADRNEQFF | TGTGCCAGCAGCGCCGACAGGAATGAGCAGTTCTTC
TRBJ1-1 | - | - | TRBV19 | CASSTLQGSQGAFF | TGTGCCAGTAGTACACTACAGGGCTCCCAAGGAGCTTTCTTT
TRBJ1-2 | once | TRBD1 | TRBV7-2 | CASSLRDSYYGYTF | TGTGCCAGCAGCTTAAGGGACAGCTACTATGGCTACACCTTC
TRBJ1-5 | - | TRBD1 | TRBV28 | CASSGGLNQPQHF | TGTGCCAGCTCAGGGGGCCTCAATCAGCCCCAGCATTTT
TRBJ2-1 | - | - | TRBV29-1 | CSVEYPQGSYNEQFF | TGCAGCGTTGAATATCCCCAAGGCTCCTACAATGAGCAGTTCTTC
TRBJ2-7 | - | - | TRBV9 | CASSVGDRGREQYF | TGTGCCAGCAGCGTGGGAGACCGGGGTAGGGAGCAGTACTTC
TRBJ2-1 | - | TRBD2 | TRBV29-1 | CSVNGRSYNEQFF | TGCAGCGTAAACGGGAGGTCCTACAATGAGCAGTTCTTC
TRBJ2-7 | - | TRBD2 | TRBV5-6 | CASTLAGVIYEQYF | TGTGCCAGCACCCTGGCGGGGGTGATCTACGAGCAGTACTTC
TRBJ2-1 | - | - | TRBV7-9 | CASRQDSDEQFF | TGTGCCAGCAGACAAGACTCGGATGAGCAGTTCTTC
TRBJ2-3 | once | TRBD2 | TRBV29-1 | CSARRENTDTQYF | TGCAGCGCCCGGCGGGAGAACACAGATACGCAGTATTTT
TRBJ1-2 | - | - | TRBV6-5 | CASSYSMADPYGYTF | TGTGCCAGCAGTTACTCGATGGCCGACCCCTATGGCTACACCTTC
TRBJ1-2 | - | - | TRBV14 | CASSSSYGYTF | TGTGCCAGCAGCTCTAGTTATGGCTACACCTTC
TRBJ2-7 | - | - | TRBV11-2 | CASSAVVGRARLDYEQYF | TGTGCCAGCAGCGCGGTCGTCGGCAGGGCCCGTCTGGACTACGAGCAGTACTTC
TRBJ2-1 | once | TRBD2 | TRBV10-1 | CASSAGILGLDQQFF | TGCGCCAGCAGTGCGGGCATTCTCGGACTAGATCAGCAGTTCTTC
TRBJ2-7 | - | TRBD1 | TRBV27 | CASSLLQGQGPYEQYF | TGTGCCAGCAGTTTACTGCAGGGACAGGGCCCCTACGAGCAGTACTTC
TRBJ2-5 | - | - | TRBV19 | CASSIDGEETQYF | TGTGCCAGTAGTATAGACGGTGAGGAGACCCAGTACTTC
TRBJ2-7 | - | - | TRBV18 | CASSPAPLYEQYF | TGTGCCAGCTCACCGGCTCCCCTTTACGAGCAGTACTTC
TRBJ1-1 | - | TRBD1 | TRBV19 | CASTTRGGQGRFTEAFF | TGTGCCAGTACCACGAGAGGCGGACAGGGGAGATTCACTGAAGCTTTCTTT
TRBJ2-4 | - | - | TRBV18 | CASSPDMVRGSDIQYF | TGTGCCAGCTCACCAGATATGGTTCGGGGATCGGACATTCAGTACTTC
TRBJ1-2 | - | - | TRBV2 | CASSEDGNYGYTF | TGTGCCAGCAGTGAGGACGGAAACTATGGCTACACCTTC
TRBJ2-5 | once | TRBD2 | TRBV7-9 | CASSLWASGTQETQYF | TGTGCCAGCAGCTTATGGGCTAGCGGGACCCAAGAGACCCAGTACTTC
TRBJ1-1 | once | - | TRBV25-1 | CASSTGSEAFF | TGTGCCAGCAGTACAGGGTCTGAAGCTTTCTTT
TRBJ1-3 | - | - | TRBV5-6 | CASSLEAGENTIYF | TGTGCCAGCAGCTTGGAGGCAGGGGAAAACACCATATATTTT
TRBJ2-2 | - | - | TRBV7-2 | CASSFLFSAAGELFF | TGTGCCAGCAGCTTCCTCTTTAGCGCGGCCGGGGAGCTGTTTTTT
TRBJ2-3 | - | TRBD2 | TRBV28 | CASSLLQETSETDTQYF | TGTGCCAGCAGTTTACTCCAGGAGACTAGCGAGACAGATACGCAGTATTTT
TRBJ2-5 | - | - | TRBV11-2 | CASSSKRFRSQETQYF | TGTGCCAGCAGCTCCAAGCGTTTCAGGTCCCAAGAGACCCAGTACTTC
TRBJ1-5 | - | - | TRBV4-1 | CASSQDFGGALANQPQHF | TGCGCCAGCAGCCAAGATTTCGGGGGGGCACTGGCCAATCAGCCCCAGCATTTT
TRBJ1-1 | - | - | TRBV27 | CASSLGRHTEAFF | TGTGCCAGCAGTTTAGGGCGGCACACTGAAGCTTTCTTT
TRBJ2-2 | - | TRBD1 | TRBV4-1 | CASSPLGQKNTGELFF | TGCGCCAGCAGCCCCTTGGGACAGAAGAACACCGGGGAGCTGTTTTTT
TRBJ2-5 | - | TRBD2 | TRBV2 | CASSELAGAIQETQYF | TGTGCCAGCAGTGAGCTAGCGGGGGCAATCCAAGAGACCCAGTACTTC
TRBJ2-1 | once | TRBD2 | TRBV19 | CASSDHSGPYNEQFF | TGTGCCAGTAGTGACCATAGCGGGCCTTACAATGAGCAGTTCTTC
TRBJ2-1 | - | TRBD2 | TRBV25-1 | CASGRGHLAGGPNEQFF | TGTGCCAGCGGGAGAGGGCATCTAGCGGGAGGGCCGAATGAGCAGTTCTTC
TRBJ1-1 | - | - | TRBV27 | CASRRDTMNTEAFF | TGTGCCAGCAGAAGGGACACCATGAACACTGAAGCTTTCTTT
TRBJ1-1 | - | TRBD1 | TRBV7-9 | CASSGQTGVGTEAFF | TGTGCCAGCAGCGGACAGACAGGGGTGGGAACTGAAGCTTTCTTT
TRBJ1-2 | - | TRBD1 | TRBV5-6 | CASSLARDRGLYGGYTF | TGTGCCAGCAGCTTGGCACGGGACAGGGGGCTATATGGTGGCTACACCTTC
TRBJ1-1 | - | - | TRBV19 | CASSEERTLNTEAFF | TGTGCCAGTAGTGAGGAGCGGACCCTGAACACTGAAGCTTTCTTT
TRBJ2-7 | - | - | TRBV7-9 | CASRAGTYEQYF | TGTGCCAGCAGGGCAGGGACTTACGAGCAGTACTTC
TRBJ2-7 | - | TRBD1 | TRBV13 | CASSLGGQGSYEQYF | TGTGCCAGCAGCTTAGGGGGACAGGGATCCTACGAGCAGTACTTC
TRBJ2-1 | - | - | TRBV28 | CASKTTLVGTLGNEQFF | TGTGCCAGTAAGACTACTTTAGTGGGGACCTTGGGCAATGAGCAGTTCTTC
TRBJ1-5 | - | - | TRBV6-5 | CASKMASSNQPQHF | TGTGCCAGCAAGATGGCGTCGAGCAATCAGCCCCAGCATTTT
TRBJ1-2 | - | - | TRBV29-1 | CSRKGGAGGYTF | TGCAGCCGAAAGGGGGGGGCGGGAGGCTACACCTTC
TRBJ2-1 | - | - | TRBV27 | CASSFPGNEQFF | TGTGCCAGCAGTTTCCCAGGGAATGAGCAGTTCTTC